The rows below give T cell receptor beta chains drawn from one sample of a study of regulatory T cells in long-lasting Graves disease. TCRdb passed the multiplex PCR reads through MiXCR, listing each CDR3 protein once. The table lists over 450,000 distinct CDR3 sequences, approximately 12% of them singletons. The same specimen was also included in a second study, on T cells in Graves' hyperthyroidism and ophthalmopathy.

This material consisted of peripheral blood mononuclear cells (PBMCs), taken at new diagnosis, from a patient treated with antithyroid drugs. These receptor sequences come from a woman in her 30s with Graves disease. Both conserved end residues are part of each CDR3. Fields, in order: J gene, V gene, clone size, D gene, CDR3 DNA, CDR3 protein. A D gene is named only where the DNA matches it firmly. Size is stated for part of the rows, as once, few or many counts, or as a class when the clone is expanded.

j_gene: TRBJ1-1; v_gene: TRBV20-1; abundance: many; d_gene: TRBD1; CDR3nt: TGCAGTGCTCTGGACAGGGTCGGCACTGAAGCTTTCTTT; CDR3aa: CSALDRVGTEAFF
j_gene: TRBJ1-1; v_gene: TRBV30; abundance: .; d_gene: TRBD1; CDR3nt: TGTGCCTGGCTAGGGGGTAAAACAGGGGGGAACACTGAAGCTTTCTTT; CDR3aa: CAWLGGKTGGNTEAFF
j_gene: TRBJ2-7; v_gene: TRBV4-3; abundance: .; d_gene: .; CDR3nt: TGCGCCAGCAGCCTCGACCGGGACAGGGTAGCGGGGCCGACCTACGAGCAGTACTTC; CDR3aa: CASSLDRDRVAGPTYEQYF
j_gene: TRBJ2-2; v_gene: TRBV2; abundance: .; d_gene: TRBD1; CDR3nt: TGTGCCAGCAGTGAGCAGGGACAGACGAACACCGGGGAGCTGTTTTTT; CDR3aa: CASSEQGQTNTGELFF
j_gene: TRBJ2-3; v_gene: TRBV19; abundance: few; d_gene: .; CDR3nt: TGTGCCAGTAGTATTAGCGTCACGATGGCAGATACGCAGTATTTT; CDR3aa: CASSISVTMADTQYF
j_gene: TRBJ1-1; v_gene: TRBV9; abundance: many; d_gene: TRBD1; CDR3nt: TGTGCCAGCAGCGCGGGGACAGGGTCGGGTGAAGCTTTCTTT; CDR3aa: CASSAGTGSGEAFF
j_gene: TRBJ2-5; v_gene: TRBV2; abundance: many; d_gene: TRBD2; CDR3nt: TGTGCCAGCATCTGGGTAGGACTAGCGGGAGCAGAGACCCAGTACTTC; CDR3aa: CASIWVGLAGAETQYF
j_gene: TRBJ1-1; v_gene: TRBV6-1; abundance: many; d_gene: .; CDR3nt: TGTGCCAGCAGTGAAACCTGGGTGCGTGAAGCTTTCTTT; CDR3aa: CASSETWVREAFF
j_gene: TRBJ1-1; v_gene: TRBV12-3/TRBV12-4; abundance: many; d_gene: TRBD1; CDR3nt: TGTGCCAGCAGCCGGGACAGGGGAGGTGACACTGAAGCTTTCTTT; CDR3aa: CASSRDRGGDTEAFF
j_gene: TRBJ1-5; v_gene: TRBV20-1; abundance: .; d_gene: .; CDR3nt: TGCAGTGCTAGCACCGCGGGGGATCTATGGACAGAGACCCATAGCAATCAGCCCCAGCATTTT; CDR3aa: CSASTAGDLWTETHSNQPQHF
j_gene: TRBJ1-6; v_gene: TRBV11-2; abundance: .; d_gene: .; CDR3nt: TGTGCCAGCGGACTGTACGAAGGGCCACGGTTATCATTGATCCACTTT; CDR3aa: CASGLYEGPRLSLIHF
j_gene: TRBJ1-6; v_gene: TRBV12-5; abundance: many; d_gene: .; CDR3nt: TGTGCTAGTGCATTTGGGACCGCAAATTCACCCCTCCACTTT; CDR3aa: CASAFGTANSPLHF
j_gene: TRBJ1-4; v_gene: TRBV6-2/TRBV6-3; abundance: .; d_gene: .; CDR3nt: TGTGCCAGCAGTTACTCGGGGGGTACTAATGAAAAACTGTTTTTT; CDR3aa: CASSYSGGTNEKLFF
j_gene: TRBJ2-1; v_gene: TRBV6-1; abundance: .; d_gene: .; CDR3nt: TGTGCCAGCATTCCCGGTAGCCGGAGGCGAGGGGAGCAGTTCTTC; CDR3aa: CASIPGSRRRGEQFF
j_gene: TRBJ2-1; v_gene: TRBV14; abundance: many; d_gene: .; CDR3nt: TGTGCCAGCAGCCAAGATGTTGAGAATGAGCAGTTCTTC; CDR3aa: CASSQDVENEQFF
j_gene: TRBJ2-1; v_gene: TRBV7-8; abundance: many; d_gene: .; CDR3nt: TGTGCCAGCAGCTTAGCGAGGCCGAGACTAGGATACAATGAGCAGTTCTTC; CDR3aa: CASSLARPRLGYNEQFF
j_gene: TRBJ2-1; v_gene: TRBV10-1; abundance: .; d_gene: .; CDR3nt: TGCCCTCAAATGAGGGAGCAGTTCTTC; CDR3aa: CPQMREQFF
j_gene: TRBJ1-6; v_gene: TRBV7-8; abundance: many; d_gene: .; CDR3nt: TGTGCCAGCAGCCCCTCGGGAGTTTACCTCAATTCACCCCTCCACTTT; CDR3aa: CASSPSGVYLNSPLHF
j_gene: TRBJ1-1; v_gene: TRBV28; abundance: many; d_gene: TRBD1; CDR3nt: TGTGCCAGCAGTTTGCTTAGGGGGCGAACTGAAGCTTTCTTT; CDR3aa: CASSLLRGRTEAFF
j_gene: TRBJ2-7; v_gene: TRBV28; abundance: many; d_gene: TRBD2; CDR3nt: TGTGCCAGCAGTTTAGAGCGCGGGAGGGATTCCTTC; CDR3aa: CASSLERGRDSF
j_gene: TRBJ2-1; v_gene: TRBV5-1; abundance: few; d_gene: .; CDR3nt: TGCGCCAGCAGCATCGGGACCAATTCCTACAATGAGCAGTTCTTC; CDR3aa: CASSIGTNSYNEQFF
j_gene: TRBJ2-1; v_gene: TRBV12-3/TRBV12-4; abundance: many; d_gene: .; CDR3nt: TGTGCCAGCAGAAAGAAGGGTTTTTCCTACAATGAGCAGTTCTTC; CDR3aa: CASRKKGFSYNEQFF
j_gene: TRBJ2-6; v_gene: TRBV20-1; abundance: many; d_gene: .; CDR3nt: TGCAGTGCCGGGGCCGGGGCCAACGTCCTGACTTTC; CDR3aa: CSAGAGANVLTF
j_gene: TRBJ2-2; v_gene: TRBV24-1; abundance: few; d_gene: .; CDR3nt: TGTGCCAGCGCGGGGGCCCAGAACACCGGGGAGCTGTTTTTT; CDR3aa: CASAGAQNTGELFF
j_gene: TRBJ2-7; v_gene: TRBV11-2; abundance: many; d_gene: .; CDR3nt: TGTGCCAGCAGCTTAGTCCACGAGCAGTACTTC; CDR3aa: CASSLVHEQYF
j_gene: TRBJ2-1; v_gene: TRBV6-5; abundance: many; d_gene: .; CDR3nt: TGTGCCAGCAGTTCAGCCGGCTCCTACAATGAGCAGTTCTTC; CDR3aa: CASSSAGSYNEQFF
j_gene: TRBJ1-1; v_gene: TRBV29-1; abundance: .; d_gene: .; CDR3nt: TGCAGCGTTGAAGATGCCGGGAACACTGAAGCTTTCTTT; CDR3aa: CSVEDAGNTEAFF
j_gene: TRBJ2-2; v_gene: TRBV28; abundance: many; d_gene: TRBD2; CDR3nt: TGTGCCAGCAGTTCTCCGGGACTAGCGCCACGGGGGGCCAACACCGGGGAGCTGTTTTTT; CDR3aa: CASSSPGLAPRGANTGELFF
j_gene: TRBJ2-7; v_gene: TRBV11-2; abundance: many; d_gene: TRBD1; CDR3nt: TGTGCCAGCAGCCCCAGACAGGGCTACGAGCAGTACTTC; CDR3aa: CASSPRQGYEQYF
j_gene: TRBJ2-1; v_gene: TRBV11-3; abundance: .; d_gene: .; CDR3nt: TGTGCCAGCAGCTCACCGGCGCCCGAACAGTTCTTC; CDR3aa: CASSSPAPEQFF
j_gene: TRBJ2-4; v_gene: TRBV6-1; abundance: many; d_gene: .; CDR3nt: TGTGCCAGCAGTATCCGAACGACTCAGTACTTC; CDR3aa: CASSIRTTQYF
j_gene: TRBJ2-3; v_gene: TRBV27; abundance: many; d_gene: TRBD1; CDR3nt: TGTGCCAGCAGTCACAGGGGTTTTAGCACAGATACGCAGTATTTT; CDR3aa: CASSHRGFSTDTQYF